This entry describes one T cell receptor beta chain. What it binds is not known. This entry is derived from a study of PD-1 blockade in classical Hodgkin lymphoma. Overall study results and limits: TCR diversity rose significantly by C4D1 in CD4+ but not CD8+ cells.

Measured with immunoSEQ multiplex PCR; TCRdb has only the in-frame clones, and not every one. This repertoire shows tens of thousands of clones, nearly 90% found once; its top ten account for over 7.5%. The time point denotes: cycle 4 day 1 (C4D1), after 5 to 7 weeks of nivolumab. Patients all relapsed after autologous stem cell transplantation, and there was variation in brentuximab vedotin exposure. CDR1 and CDR2 (germline): WNHNN, SYGVQD (reference sequence). V gave up 10 bases and J gave up 6 bases, with 15 bases separating them. This CDR3 is 13 amino acids long. V gene TRBV10-1 combines with J gene TRBJ1-4; TRBD1 is a possible D gene (5 bases). Sequences were derived from peripheral blood mononuclear cells (PBMCs), sampled before the fourth cycle of nivolumab. This TCR was sampled from a human donor with classical Hodgkin lymphoma. The DNA of the CDR3 is TGCGCCAACCCCGGGACGACGGATGAAAAACTGTTTTTT. Its protein product is CANPGTTDEKLFF.